The 8 T cell receptor beta chains listed next were all sequenced from one sample in a study of neurological immune-mediated disorders. As for time point: longitudinal time-point 3. TCRdb redid the calling of the 5' RACE reads with MiXCR, one entry per CDR3 protein. The sample records approximately 45,000 distinct CDR3 sequences, approximately 13% being singletons. The sequencing sample was made of PBMCs. These receptors all stem from a man aged 25 to 40 in good health.

This clonotype was detected ten times or more. J is TRBJ1-4 and V is TRBV7-6; D call uncertain. Germline-derived CDR1 and CDR2 are SGHVS and FNYEAQ. V lost 1 base, J lost 8 bases, and 8 bases lay in between. The CDR3 has 13 residues. CDR3 protein: CASSLGRVEKLFF. CDR3 bases: TGTGCCAGCAGCTTAGGAAGGGTGGAAAAACTGTTTTTT.

The chain carries TRBV19 and TRBJ2-5, with TRBD2 matching over 9 bases. After removal of 3 bases from V and 5 bases from J, the junction contained 4 bases not matched to a gene. The CDR3 is 14 amino acids. Per germline, CDR1 LNHDA and CDR2 SQIVND (reference sequence). The CDR3, as DNA: TGTGCCAGTAGTATGATAAGCGGGAGGGAGACCCAGTACTTC. Protein: CASSMISGRETQYF. The full variable domain, completed using reference TRBV19 and TRBJ2-5, is DGGITQSPKYLFRKEGQNVTLSCEQNLNHDAMYWYRQDPGQGLRLIYYSQIVNDFQKGDIAEGYSVSREKKESFPLTVTSAQKNPTAFYLCASSMISGRETQYFGPGTRLLVL.

This clonotype came up many times. The chain links TRBV10-2 to TRBJ1-1; the D is unclear. Germline assignment: CDR1 WSHSY and CDR2 SAAADI. This CDR3 spans 13 amino acids. Trimming took 6 bases from V and 8 from J, leaving 16 bases between them. The CDR3 is CASSDTDGREAFF. CDR3 in DNA: TGCGCCAGCAGCGATACGGACGGCCGCGAAGCTTTCTTT.

This clonotype was detected ten times or more. The chain joins TRBV28 to TRBJ1-4; D perhaps matches TRBD1 (6 bases). The CDR3 covers 14 residues. Trimming took off 5 bases at V and 4 bases at J, with 11 bases between the two ends. Germline V lookup: CDR1 MDHEN, CDR2 SYDVKM. The CDR3 sequence: CASSPGGFNEKLFF. CDR3 bases: TGTGCCAGCAGTCCGGGGGGCTTTAATGAAAAACTGTTTTTT.

This clonotype has ten or more counts. This chain links TRBV5-1 with TRBJ2-1, with D perhaps given as TRBD1 or TRBD2 (5 bases each). Trimming left V 0 bases short and J 3 bases short, with 10 bases between. The V gene's germline CDR1 is SGHRS and CDR2 YFSETQ. This CDR3 contains 15 residues. The CDR3 DNA reads TGCGCCAGCAGCTTGGTGGGGGTGCTCTACAATGAGCAGTTCTTC. Translated, it gives CASSLVGVLYNEQFF.

This clonotype was observed at least ten times. The chain employs TRBV7-9 and TRBJ2-3; D call uncertain. V was shortened by 0 bases and J by 6 bases, with 10 bases between the two germline ends. The germline V gene encodes CDR1 SEHNR and CDR2 FQNEAQ (reference sequence). The CDR3 loop spans 14 amino acids. The CDR3 DNA is TGTGCCAGCAGCTTAGCGCTAGTTTCGGATACGCAGTATTTT. It yields the protein CASSLALVSDTQYF.

This clonotype was counted only a few times. The chain has TRBV7-9 and TRBJ2-1; D is possibly TRBD2 (6 bases). This CDR3 is 14 amino acids long. The germline V gene encodes CDR1 SEHNR and CDR2 FQNEAQ (reference sequence). Trimming cost V 10 bases and J 5 bases, with 18 bases left between them. The CDR3 region is CAIPWNLANNEQFF. The CDR3 DNA sequence: TGTGCCATCCCCTGGAATCTAGCGAACAATGAGCAGTTCTTC.

This clonotype was detected ten times or more. V gene TRBV2 combines with J gene TRBJ2-2, with 8 bases lining up with TRBD2. Per germline, CDR1 SNHLY and CDR2 FYNNEI. There are 16 residues in the CDR3. Unmatched junction bases numbered 7, after V lost 2 bases and J lost 5 bases. The CDR3 is CASSEIGTRVTGELFF. CDR3 in DNA: TGTGCCAGCAGTGAAATCGGGACTAGGGTTACCGGGGAGCTGTTTTTT.